This T cell receptor beta chain originates from a study of blood T cell repertoires in COVID-19. Study-level information: The United States, Italy and Spain were the sources of the acute and convalescent COVID-19 samples. PBMCs, B-cell-depleted T cells, or T cells were the source of the cDNA or gDNA that made up the material.

A Seattle source enrolled patients during active infection and followed them longitudinally. Assay used: immunoSEQ multiplex PCR; TCRdb lists only in-frame clones, some missing. The sample has 250,000 to 300,000 clones; 85% to 90% are singletons. J was trimmed by 7 bases and V by 6 bases; bases with no gene match: 6. This CDR3 region has 14 residues. Germline loops: CDR1 WNHNN, CDR2 SYGVQD (reference sequence). This clone was observed a handful of times. Sequencing was performed on peripheral blood. This clonotype was obtained from a woman in her twenties or thirties with COVID-19, enrolled during active disease. This chain uses TRBV10-1 with TRBJ1-6; TRBD1 matches 7 bases. The CDR3 reads CASRAGQVNSPLHF. The CDR3 DNA reads as TGCGCCAGCAGGGCCGGACAGGTGAATTCACCCCTCCACTTT.